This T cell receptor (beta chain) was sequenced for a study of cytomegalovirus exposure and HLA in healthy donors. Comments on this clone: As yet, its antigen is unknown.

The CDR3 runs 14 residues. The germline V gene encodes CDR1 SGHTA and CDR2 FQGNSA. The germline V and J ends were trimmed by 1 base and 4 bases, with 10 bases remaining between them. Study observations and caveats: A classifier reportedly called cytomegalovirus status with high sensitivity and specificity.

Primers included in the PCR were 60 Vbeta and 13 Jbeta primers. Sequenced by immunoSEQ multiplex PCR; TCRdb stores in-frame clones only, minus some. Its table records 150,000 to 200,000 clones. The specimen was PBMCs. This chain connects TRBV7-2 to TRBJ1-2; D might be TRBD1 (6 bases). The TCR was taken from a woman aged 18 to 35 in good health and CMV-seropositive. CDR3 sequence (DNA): TGTGCCAGCAGCTTAGGAGGACAGTTCTATGGCTACACCTTC. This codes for CASSLGGQFYGYTF.